This is a list of T cell receptor beta chains from one sample in a study of regulatory T cells in long-lasting Graves disease. One entry per CDR3 protein, called by TCRdb with MiXCR from the multiplex PCR reads. The sample includes 450,000 to 700,000 distinct CDR3 sequences, 13% of them seen just once. In addition, the sample was reused for a study of T cells in Graves' hyperthyroidism and ophthalmopathy.

The sequences come from peripheral blood mononuclear cells (PBMCs), collected at new diagnosis, from a patient treated with antithyroid drugs. The receptors come from a man aged 25 to 40 with Graves disease. CDR3s include the opening cysteine and the closing phenylalanine or tryptophan. D genes are given only for firm matches. Size tells how often a clone was seen (once, few, many) or the class of an expanded clone, and some rows leave it out.

TRBD2 | TRBJ2-5 | TRBV5-6 | . | CASSSRTSWQRETQYF | TGTGCCAGCAGCTCTCGGACTAGTTGGCAACGAGAGACCCAGTACTTC
. | TRBJ2-3 | TRBV11-2 | many | CASSLVRGRTDTQYF | TGTGCCAGCAGCTTGGTCAGGGGTCGGACAGATACGCAGTATTTT
TRBD2 | TRBJ2-7 | TRBV12-3/TRBV12-4 | many | CASSPLTSGSKVVYEQYF | TGTGCCAGCAGCCCCCTGACTAGCGGGAGTAAGGTGGTCTACGAGCAGTACTTC
. | TRBJ2-7 | TRBV9 | few | CASSVVPSDEQYF | TGTGCCAGCAGCGTGGTGCCGAGCGACGAGCAGTACTTC
TRBD1 | TRBJ2-1 | TRBV10-3 | . | CASSRDRTTYNEQFF | TGTGCCAGCAGCCGGGACAGAACTACCTACAATGAGCAGTTCTTC
. | TRBJ2-3 | TRBV5-1 | few | CASSYDRASTDTQYF | TGCGCCAGCAGTTACGACAGAGCCAGCACAGATACGCAGTATTTT
. | TRBJ1-2 | TRBV10-3 | many | CASVPDGLYYGYTF | TGTGCCAGCGTGCCCGACGGCCTATACTATGGCTACACCTTC
TRBD1 | TRBJ1-2 | TRBV10-3 | . | CAISEGQGDNYGYTF | TGTGCCATCAGTGAGGGTCAGGGGGATAACTATGGCTACACCTTC
TRBD2 | TRBJ2-3 | TRBV7-8 | many | CASSLLGLASDTQYF | TGTGCCAGCAGCTTACTGGGACTAGCATCCGATACGCAGTATTTT
TRBD1 | TRBJ2-5 | TRBV20-1 | few | CSARERVGRGPETQYF | TGCAGTGCTAGGGAGAGGGTGGGCAGGGGGCCGGAGACCCAGTACTTC
. | TRBJ1-2 | TRBV5-1 | . | CASSLALTGPANYGYTF | TGCGCCAGCAGCTTGGCACTAACAGGCCCAGCTAACTATGGCTACACCTTC
. | TRBJ2-4 | TRBV6-1 | many | CASSEGVGLAKNIQYF | TGTGCCAGCAGTGAGGGGGTAGGACTAGCCAAAAACATTCAGTACTTC
TRBD2 | TRBJ2-3 | TRBV30 | . | CAWRIPPLTSVLIDTQYF | TGTGCCTGGAGGATTCCCCCCTTGACTAGCGTGTTGATTGATACGCAGTATTTT
TRBD1 | TRBJ1-1 | TRBV29-1 | few | CSAQTGTGKTEAFF | TGCAGCGCCCAAACCGGGACAGGGAAAACTGAAGCTTTCTTT
. | TRBJ2-5 | TRBV12-3/TRBV12-4 | many | CASSFAGPQETQYF | TGTGCCAGCAGTTTCGCAGGCCCGCAAGAGACCCAGTACTTC
. | TRBJ1-2 | TRBV6-1 | few | CASSLGRGWNLYGYTF | TGTGCCAGCAGCCTGGGACGCGGTTGGAACCTCTATGGCTACACCTTC